Sequencing of this TCR beta chain was carried out in a study of shared clonotypes between healthy human individuals. Notes on the study in general: A small donor pool kept down the genetic and exposure-history diversity that was represented. The study found approximately 5% of naive CD4 clonotypes shared across a few donors.

Samples underwent the assay at deep level. Sequencing used immunoSEQ multiplex PCR; TCRdb keeps in-frame clones, though not all of them. The sample records 800,000 or so clones, 90% to 97% being singletons. Turning to this clone: The antigen is unknown.

It was CD45RO-negative cells, positively selected for CCR7, that made up naive CD8 cells, with terminally differentiated effector memory CD45RA+ cells excluded. Germline lookup yields CDR1 LNHDA and CDR2 SQIVND (reference sequence). The CDR3 is 15 residues long. The V end was cut by 4 bases, the J end by 3 bases, with 13 bases between. The sequence derives from a man aged 25-45 years in good health. The sample comprised naive CD8+ T cells sorted from blood. J is TRBJ2-1 and V is TRBV19; TRBD1 is a possible D gene (5 bases). This CDR3 is CASSTQGRRYNEQFF. DNA for the CDR3: TGTGCCAGTAGTACTCAGGGTAGGCGCTACAATGAGCAGTTCTTC.